The rows below give T cell receptor beta chains drawn from one sample of a study of shared clonotypes between healthy human individuals. Method: immunoSEQ multiplex PCR; TCRdb's copy keeps in-frame clones and lacks some. The repertoire holds around 200,000 clones, with approximately 92% as singletons. The sequencing sample was made of naive CD4+ T cells sorted from blood. Receptors were obtained from a woman under 40 in good health. Each CDR3 is given with its conserved first and last residue. The D gene is left open where the match is weak. The listing skips clone size in some rows; elsewhere it reads once, few, many or a size class.

D gene,V gene,clone size,J gene,CDR3 protein,CDR3 DNA
TRBD1,TRBV7-9,.,TRBJ2-6,CASSLEGQSFSGANVLTF,TGTGCCAGCAGCTTAGAGGGACAGTCCTTCTCTGGGGCCAACGTCCTGACTTTC
.,TRBV4-2,.,TRBJ1-1,CASSQGRGVQGNTEAFF,TGTGCCAGCAGCCAAGGGCGGGGGGTGCAGGGGAACACTGAAGCTTTCTTT
.,TRBV6-5,.,TRBJ2-7,CASSYNGYSYEQYF,TGTGCCAGCAGTTATAACGGGTACTCCTACGAGCAGTACTTC
.,TRBV5-5,once,TRBJ2-6,CASSLDGAYGANVLTF,TGTGCCAGCAGCTTGGACGGGGCCTACGGGGCCAACGTCCTGACTTTC
.,TRBV5-1,.,TRBJ1-6,CASSLGVDNSPLHF,TGCGCCAGCAGCCTCGGGGTTGATAATTCACCCCTCCACTTT
TRBD2,TRBV15,.,TRBJ2-7,CATSLRTSGVPYEQYF,TGTGCCACCAGCTTACGTACTAGCGGGGTTCCCTACGAGCAGTACTTC
.,TRBV18,.,TRBJ1-1,CASSGTWGTEAFF,TGTGCCAGCTCAGGGACGTGGGGCACTGAAGCTTTCTTT
.,TRBV6-1,.,TRBJ2-7,CASSEASPAYEQYF,TGTGCCAGCAGTGAAGCGTCGCCAGCCTACGAGCAGTACTTC
.,TRBV18,.,TRBJ1-2,CASSPPATYNYGYTF,TGTGCCAGCTCACCACCCGCGACATATAACTATGGCTACACCTTC
TRBD1,TRBV5-1,.,TRBJ2-1,CASSGGQGSYNEQFF,TGCGCCAGCAGCGGGGGACAGGGATCCTACAATGAGCAGTTCTTC
TRBD1,TRBV19,.,TRBJ2-1,CASTPSGTGRNEQFF,TGTGCCAGTACCCCCTCCGGGACAGGACGAAATGAGCAGTTCTTC
TRBD1,TRBV28,.,TRBJ2-7,CATGLGQGSYEQYF,TGTGCCACAGGACTGGGACAGGGCTCCTACGAGCAGTACTTC
.,TRBV9,.,TRBJ2-7,CASSVWSGSSYEQYF,TGTGCCAGCAGCGTATGGAGCGGAAGCTCCTACGAGCAGTACTTC
.,TRBV19,.,TRBJ2-7,CASSTQRGYEQYF,TGTGCCAGTAGTACCCAACGAGGCTACGAGCAGTACTTC
.,TRBV10-2,.,TRBJ2-7,CASRDNRAPGYEQYF,TGCGCCAGCAGGGATAACAGGGCCCCGGGGTACGAGCAGTACTTC
TRBD2,TRBV6-4,few,TRBJ2-7,CASSRLAGYEQYF,TGTGCCAGCTCGCGGCTAGCGGGGTACGAGCAGTACTTC
.,TRBV30,.,TRBJ1-2,CAWSVSGWFDGYTF,TGTGCCTGGAGTGTTTCGGGATGGTTTGATGGCTACACCTTC
.,TRBV9,.,TRBJ2-1,CASSEGAGVFNEQFF,TGTGCCAGCAGCGAGGGGGCGGGAGTTTTCAATGAGCAGTTCTTC
.,TRBV19,.,TRBJ2-5,CASSIRDNQETQYF,TGTGCCAGTAGTATCAGGGACAACCAAGAGACCCAGTACTTC
.,TRBV5-1,.,TRBJ2-7,CASSPLAGQGGEQYF,TGCGCCAGCAGTCCCCTAGCGGGTCAGGGGGGGGAGCAGTACTTC
TRBD1,TRBV28,.,TRBJ2-7,CASSFTSGQASYEQYF,TGTGCCAGCAGTTTTACATCGGGACAGGCGTCCTACGAGCAGTACTTC
.,TRBV5-1,.,TRBJ2-5,CASSLAETQYF,TGCGCCAGCAGCTTGGCGGAGACCCAGTACTTC
.,TRBV28,.,TRBJ2-2,CASSPPLASTGELFF,TGTGCCAGCAGTCCCCCTTTGGCGAGCACCGGGGAGCTGTTTTTT
.,TRBV6-5,.,TRBJ1-4,CASSYSGTLNEKLFF,TGTGCCAGCAGTTACTCCGGGACACTTAATGAAAAACTGTTTTTT
TRBD2,TRBV15,.,TRBJ2-5,CATSLTSGRGETQYF,TGTGCCACCAGCTTGACTAGCGGGAGAGGAGAGACCCAGTACTTC
TRBD2,TRBV2,.,TRBJ2-7,CASRDSSGSYEQYF,TGTGCCAGCAGAGACTCTAGCGGCTCCTACGAGCAGTACTTC
.,TRBV19,once,TRBJ1-2,CASKKGGSYGYTF,TGTGCCAGTAAGAAAGGGGGGAGCTATGGCTACACCTTC
.,TRBV28,.,TRBJ2-2,CASRGYGDAGELFF,TGTGCCAGCAGGGGATATGGGGATGCCGGGGAGCTGTTTTTT
.,TRBV5-1,.,TRBJ1-2,CASSLWTSAGYTF,TGCGCCAGCAGCTTGTGGACTTCAGCCGGCTACACCTTC
TRBD1,TRBV28,.,TRBJ2-5,CASSSSGTGGGETQYF,TGTGCCAGCAGTTCCTCCGGGACAGGGGGCGGTGAGACCCAGTACTTC
.,TRBV10-1,.,TRBJ2-7,CASSERGKVQYF,TGCGCCAGCAGTGAGAGGGGGAAGGTGCAGTACTTC
.,TRBV18,few,TRBJ1-2,CASSPQDSSGYTF,TGTGCCAGCTCACCTCAGGACAGCAGCGGCTACACCTTC
TRBD1,TRBV5-1,once,TRBJ2-7,CASSLGQGAYEQYF,TGCGCCAGCAGCTTGGGACAGGGAGCCTACGAGCAGTACTTC
.,TRBV10-2,.,TRBJ1-3,CASGDREGGTTIYF,TGCGCCAGTGGAGATAGGGAGGGTGGGACCACCATATATTTT
.,TRBV18,.,TRBJ1-4,CASSRSDNEKLFF,TGTGCCAGCTCACGGTCTGACAATGAAAAACTGTTTTTT
.,TRBV21-1,.,TRBJ1-5,CASSNPRQGSNQPQHF,TGTGCCAGCAGCAATCCCCGACAGGGGAGCAATCAGCCCCAGCATTTT
.,TRBV30,.,TRBJ1-2,CAWTHGVMDGYTF,TGTGCCTGGACCCACGGCGTTATGGATGGCTACACCTTC
.,TRBV18,.,TRBJ2-1,CASSPPRGGDSYNEQFF,TGTGCCAGCTCACCACCGCGCGGAGGGGATTCTTACAATGAGCAGTTCTTC
TRBD1,TRBV18,.,TRBJ1-6,CASSQDRGNSPLHF,TGTGCCAGCTCACAGGACAGGGGTAATTCACCCCTCCACTTT
TRBD2,TRBV5-1,.,TRBJ2-7,CASSFTSGMSVLEQYF,TGCGCCAGCAGCTTTACTAGCGGGATGAGTGTCCTCGAGCAGTACTTC
TRBD1,TRBV6-6,.,TRBJ1-1,CASSFTGTGPEAFF,TGTGCCAGCAGTTTCACCGGGACAGGACCCGAAGCTTTCTTT
.,TRBV4-2,.,TRBJ2-2,CASSQDSATGELFF,TGTGCCAGCAGCCAAGACTCTGCCACCGGGGAGCTGTTTTTT
.,TRBV7-2,.,TRBJ1-5,CASSHPGSNQPQHF,TGTGCCAGCAGCCACCCGGGTAGCAATCAGCCCCAGCATTTT
TRBD1,TRBV7-9,.,TRBJ1-2,CASSLGQGDRTF,TGTGCCAGCAGCTTAGGACAGGGGGACAGGACCTTC
TRBD1,TRBV15,.,TRBJ2-7,CATSRPGQGTYEQYF,TGTGCCACCAGCAGACCGGGACAGGGAACATACGAGCAGTACTTC
.,TRBV28,.,TRBJ2-7,CASSLGDGISSYEQYF,TGTGCCAGCAGTTTAGGTGACGGGATTAGCTCCTACGAGCAGTACTTC
TRBD2,TRBV2,.,TRBJ2-1,CASSELAGGPGEQFF,TGTGCCAGCAGTGAACTAGCGGGAGGGCCGGGGGAGCAGTTCTTC
TRBD1,TRBV18,.,TRBJ1-5,CASSLGQGANQPQHF,TGTGCCAGCTCACTAGGGCAGGGGGCGAATCAGCCCCAGCATTTT
TRBD2,TRBV7-9,.,TRBJ2-2,CASSWGLAGNTGELFF,TGTGCCAGCAGCTGGGGACTAGCGGGAAACACCGGGGAGCTGTTTTTT
.,TRBV2,.,TRBJ1-1,CASRKGEHPEAFF,TGTGCCAGCAGGAAGGGGGAACATCCTGAAGCTTTCTTT
TRBD2,TRBV10-1,.,TRBJ2-7,CANKKPGTSGTSSYEQYF,TGCGCCAACAAAAAACCCGGGACTAGCGGGACTAGCTCCTACGAGCAGTACTTC
TRBD2,TRBV27,.,TRBJ2-7,CASGEAGVSHEQYF,TGTGCCAGTGGCGAGGCGGGGGTTAGCCACGAGCAGTACTTC
TRBD2,TRBV10-3,.,TRBJ2-7,CAISESTLAGDEQYF,TGTGCCATCAGTGAGTCGACACTAGCGGGCGACGAGCAGTACTTC